The 3 T cell receptor beta chains presented below share a single source sample, sequenced in a study of early T cells in non-severe SARS-CoV-2 infection. TCRdb called the 5' RACE reads again in MiXCR, with one record for every CDR3 protein. The sample carries more than 95,000 distinct CDR3 sequences, 16% recorded once. The sample was whole blood. These receptors came from an adult who was a healthcare worker with PCR-confirmed SARS-CoV-2 infection or an uninfected control (not recorded which).

This clonotype was picked up a small number of times. The V and J genes are TRBV4-2 and TRBJ2-7; no reliable D call. Germline V CDR1 and CDR2: LGHNA, YNFKEQ. This CDR3 region has 15 residues. V lost 0 bases, J lost 0 bases, and 9 bases lay in between. The CDR3 loop reads CASSQELRSSYEQYF. The CDR3 region has the DNA TGTGCCAGCAGCCAAGAGCTCCGGAGCTCCTACGAGCAGTACTTC.

This clonotype was observed a handful of times. The genes are TRBV20-1 and TRBJ2-3; 7 bases are shared with TRBD2. V gave up 3 bases and J gave up 0 bases; unmatched junction bases: 6. Germline assignment: CDR1 DFQATT and CDR2 SNEGSKA (reference sequence). The CDR3 spans 15 residues. The DNA for the CDR3 is TGCAGTGCTAGTGGGGGGGGTACTAGCACAGATACGCAGTATTTT. This translates into CSASGGGTSTDTQYF.

This clonotype was recorded many times. The V gene is TRBV7-9, the J gene TRBJ1-1, with D unclear. V was cut by 3 bases and J by 1 base, with 6 bases left in between. This CDR3 comprises 13 residues. CDR1 SEHNR and CDR2 FQNEAQ come from the germline V gene (reference sequence). The DNA of the CDR3 is TGTGCCAGCAGCTTGGGTACGAACACTGAAGCTTTCTTT. It yields the protein CASSLGTNTEAFF.